This TCR beta chain appears in the sequencing data of a study of blood T cell repertoires in COVID-19. About the study: Sample material is recorded as cDNA or gDNA derived from T cells, B-cell-depleted T cells, or PBMCs.

The CDR3 length is 19 residues. Germline loops: CDR1 LGHNA, CDR2 YNFKEQ. Trimming stripped 0 bases from V and 1 base from J, with 16 bases between. Per the original methods: Estimation of nucleated cell counts was performed using reference gene primer amplification. Some clones are missing from TCRdb's copy, which holds only in-frame ones; the method was immunoSEQ multiplex PCR. V, J and clone size were drawn from that table, and D and trimming were deduced from the DNA. The repertoire consists of about 300,000 clones, with around 92% occurring once and the leading ten covering less than 3%. All enrollees were roughly 18 to 100 years old and from roughly 22 US areas.

The chain joins TRBV4-2 to TRBJ2-6; D is perhaps TRBD2 (5 bases). Sequencing was carried out using PBMCs or T cells enriched from blood (not recorded which). The sequence derives from a woman between 45 and 65 years old who had been exposed to COVID-19. CDR3 sequence: CASSQETVRDWSGANVLTF. DNA for the CDR3: TGTGCCAGCAGCCAAGAGACGGTACGGGATTGGTCTGGGGCCAACGTCCTGACTTTC.